This entry lists 4 T cell receptor beta chains sequenced from one sample in a study of blood T cell repertoires in COVID-19. This table comes from immunoSEQ multiplex PCR, and its TCRdb copy is limited to in-frame clones, with some not included. The sample has under 60,000 clones; roughly 89% are singletons. Material: peripheral blood. The receptors were sampled from a woman aged 55-69 years with COVID-19, enrolled during active disease.

This clone was picked up a small number of times. The J gene is TRBJ2-1, the V gene TRBV24-1; 10 bases are shared with TRBD2. This CDR3 has 16 amino acids. J lost 4 bases, V lost 3 bases, and 5 bases had no gene match. Germline V gene data show CDR1 as KGHDR and CDR2 as SFDVKD. The DNA of the CDR3 is TGTGCCACCAGTGATACGGGACTAGCGCAATACAATGAGCAGTTCTTC. This encodes CATSDTGLAQYNEQFF.

This clone was seen only once. The chain carries TRBV24-1 and TRBJ2-7; 7 nucleotides align to TRBD1. The ends lost 2 bases at V and 6 bases at J; junction bases unmatched: 12. CDR3 length: 16 residues. Germline values: CDR1 KGHDR, CDR2 SFDVKD. The CDR3: CATSDSLPGQRLEQYF. CDR3 bases: TGTGCCACCAGTGATTCCTTACCGGGACAGAGGCTCGAGCAGTACTTC.

The CDR3 sequence: CASRLSGGPLGELFF. The CDR3 DNA reads as TGTGCCAGCCGGCTTTCGGGAGGGCCTCTCGGGGAGCTGTTTTTT. The chain employs TRBV28 and TRBJ2-2; 8 positions agree with TRBD2. The germline gives CDR1 MDHEN, CDR2 SYDVKM. CDR3 length: 15 residues. Trimming cost V 8 bases and J 7 bases; bases outside gene matches: 12.

This chain joins TRBV19 and TRBJ2-2; 7 bases map to TRBD1. CDR3 size: 16 residues. J lost 6 bases, V lost 5 bases, and 12 bases had no gene match. Germline CDR1 and CDR2: LNHDA and SQIVND (reference sequence). CDR3 nucleotides: TGTGCCAGTAGTGCCCGTGCTAGACAGGGAGCCGGGGAGCTGTTTTTT. Residues: CASSARARQGAGELFF.